These 17 T cell receptor beta chains came from one sample sequenced in a study of T cell responses to AZD1222 COVID-19 vaccine. This table comes from immunoSEQ multiplex PCR, and its TCRdb copy is limited to in-frame clones, with some not included. The top ten hold about 3% of the sample, which has about 140,000 clones, around 93% seen once. Sequences were derived from peripheral blood, sampled on day 0 of AZD1222 vaccination. Receptors originate from an adult in good health.

This clone has only a few counts. The genes are TRBV30 and TRBJ2-7; TRBD1 is a possible D gene (6 bases). Germline V gene data show CDR1 as GTSNPN and CDR2 as SVGIG (reference sequence). With 3 bases removed from V and 4 bases from J, the gap between germline ends came to 22 bases. The CDR3 consists of 16 residues. CDR3 loop: CAWRSWGRGGSYEQYF. The CDR3 DNA follows: TGTGCCTGGAGGAGCTGGGGGCGAGGGGGTTCTTACGAGCAGTACTTC.

This chain links TRBV25-1 with TRBJ1-4; tentative D call: TRBD1 (5 bases). The CDR3 extends over 12 amino acids. CDR1 and CDR2 (germline): MGHDK, SYGVNS. V lost 4 bases and J lost 8, with 8 bases in between. DNA of the CDR3: TGTGCCAGCAGTGGCCAGGGCGAAAAACTGTTTTTT. Its protein is CASSGQGEKLFF.

Many counts were recorded for this clone. V gene TRBV6-4 combines with J gene TRBJ2-3, with D possibly matching TRBD1 (5 bases). Germline V gene sequence: CDR1 MRHNA, CDR2 SNTAGT. Trimming cost V 4 bases and J 2 bases, with 13 bases left between them. This CDR3 has 15 amino acids. The CDR3 spells CASSAFDRATDTQYF. The DNA for the CDR3 is TGTGCCAGCAGTGCCTTTGACAGAGCCACAGATACGCAGTATTTT.

V is TRBV18 and J is TRBJ1-1; 9 nucleotides line up with TRBD1. Looked up from germline, CDR1 is KGHSH and CDR2 is LQKENI. Germline trimming cut 3 bases from V and 4 bases from J; bases unmatched to any gene: 6. The CDR3 sequence is 15 residues long. CDR3 nucleotide sequence: TGTGCCAGCTCACCGGGGACAGGGTTGGGCACTGAAGCTTTCTTT. Translation: CASSPGTGLGTEAFF.

This clone appeared once. The V call is TRBV10-3, the J call TRBJ1-1; 8 bases map to TRBD1. With 6 bases clipped from V and 0 bases from J, the junction kept 3 bases outside the gene matches. CDR3 length: 14 residues. The germline V gene has CDR1 ENHRY and CDR2 SYGVKD. In DNA, the CDR3 is TGTGCCATCAGCCCGACAGGGGTGAACACTGAAGCTTTCTTT. Translation gives CAISPTGVNTEAFF.

This chain links TRBV11-2 with TRBJ1-5, with no clear D. CDR3 length: 13 residues. V was shortened by 3 bases and J by 5 bases, with 8 bases between the two germline ends. Germline V gene data show CDR1 as SGHAT and CDR2 as FQNNGV. The CDR3 protein is CASSFRIYQPQHF. The CDR3 nucleotides read TGTGCCAGCAGCTTCAGAATCTATCAGCCCCAGCATTTT.

The chain links TRBV28 to TRBJ1-2; D perhaps matches TRBD1 (5 bases). Trimming pared 5 bases from V and 5 bases from J, leaving 9 bases between. CDR1 MDHEN and CDR2 SYDVKM come from the germline V gene. The CDR3 contains 12 residues. CDR3 in DNA: TGTGCCAGCAGTAGACAGCGATATGGCTACACCTTC. Its protein is CASSRQRYGYTF.

The chain carries TRBV21-1 and TRBJ2-7; the table's TRBD2 call for D was not verified on the DNA. TRBV21-1 is recorded as a pseudogene. The CDR3 has 17 residues. CDR3 protein: CASRPLLTWREGGEQYF. The CDR3, as DNA: TGTGCCAGCCGACCTCTACTAACTTGGCGGGAGGGCGGCGAGCAGTACTTC.

V is TRBV6-1 and J is TRBJ2-3; D remains unclear. Germline V gives CDR1 MNHNS, CDR2 SASEGT. This CDR3 spans 11 amino acids. With 2 bases removed from V and 6 bases from J, the gap between germline ends came to 3 bases. CDR3 DNA sequence: TGTGCCAGCAGTGAACGGGATACGCAGTATTTT. It yields the protein CASSERDTQYF.

The chain combines TRBV24-1 with TRBJ2-2; TRBD1 agrees at 9 bases. Losses at the gene ends were 5 bases for V and 1 base for J; bases not matched to a gene: 4. Looked up from germline, CDR1 is KGHDR and CDR2 is SFDVKD. This CDR3 region has 16 residues. CDR3 DNA: TGTGCCACCAGTGGTTGGGGACAGGGGAACACCGGGGAGCTGTTTTTT. Residues: CATSGWGQGNTGELFF.

This sequence joins TRBV2 and TRBJ1-4, with D maybe TRBD1 (6 bases). V gave up 7 bases and J gave up 3 bases, with 12 bases separating them. Germline CDR1 is SNHLY and CDR2 is FYNNEI. The CDR3 is 14 amino acids. CDR3 region: CASNLGQPNEKLFF. CDR3 bases: TGTGCCAGCAACCTCGGACAGCCTAATGAAAAACTGTTTTTT.

This clone was seen only once. The chain's CDR3 is CASSFRQGPDTQYF. CDR3 sequence (DNA): TGTGCCAGCAGCTTTAGACAGGGCCCAGATACGCAGTATTTT. The chain carries TRBV7-2 and TRBJ2-3; 7 nucleotides agree with TRBD1. Germline CDR1 reads SGHTA; CDR2 reads FQGNSA. The CDR3 extends over 14 amino acids. Trimming cost V 3 bases and J 4 bases; bases outside gene matches: 4.

The chain employs TRBV2 and TRBJ1-3; perhaps TRBD1 as D (5 bases). The ends were cut back, 5 bases at V and 0 bases at J, with 8 bases in the middle. CDR1 is SNHLY and CDR2 is FYNNEI in the germline V gene. The CDR3 contains 14 residues. In DNA form, the CDR3 reads TGTGCCAGCAGTCTGACAGACTCTGGAAACACCATATATTTT. This encodes CASSLTDSGNTIYF.

The chain employs TRBV7-8 and TRBJ2-2, with D maybe TRBD2 (5 bases). The CDR3 consists of 14 residues. V lost 5 bases and J 2 bases, leaving 9 bases between the germline ends. Germline CDR1 and CDR2: SGHVS and FQNEAQ. CDR3 nucleotides: TGTGCCAGCAGCAAGGACTTCAACACCGGGGAGCTGTTTTTT. Translating it yields CASSKDFNTGELFF.

The V and J genes are TRBV2 and TRBJ2-2; 7 bases align to TRBD2. Germline CDR1 SNHLY, CDR2 FYNNEI. The CDR3 length is 14 residues. The V and J ends lost 5 bases and 1 base, in that order; junction bases with no gene match: 1. CDR3 in amino acids: CASSQRENTGELFF. The CDR3 coding sequence is TGTGCCAGCAGTCAGCGGGAGAACACCGGGGAGCTGTTTTTT.

In nucleotides, the CDR3 is TGCAGTGCTAGTAACAGATGGGAGACCCAGTACTTC. It encodes CSASNRWETQYF. This chain joins TRBV20-1 and TRBJ2-5; D uncertain. Germline lookup yields CDR1 DFQATT and CDR2 SNEGSKA (reference sequence). The germline V and J ends were trimmed by 3 bases and 5 bases, with 10 bases remaining between them. CDR3 size: 12 residues.

The genes are TRBV9 and TRBJ1-2, with 8 bases aligning to TRBD1. The CDR3 spans 15 residues. Per germline, CDR1 SGDLS and CDR2 YYNGEE. Trimming at V came to 6 bases and at J to 2 bases, leaving 9 bases not matched to a gene. The CDR3 DNA follows: TGTGCCAGCACCCCTGGACAGGGAAGGAACTATGGCTACACCTTC. Protein sequence: CASTPGQGRNYGYTF. Full variable domain (missing parts from reference TRBV9 and TRBJ1-2): DSGVTQTPKHLITATGQRVTLRCSPRSGDLSVYWYQQSLDQGLQFLIQYYNGEERAKGNILERFSAQQFPDLHSELNLSSLELGDSALYFCASTPGQGRNYGYTFGSGTRLTVV.